The 16 T cell receptor beta chains in this list originate from one sample, sequenced in a study of T cells in Graves' hyperthyroidism and ophthalmopathy. The TCR beta CDR3 regions underwent amplification using RNA transcripts as the source. Initially, a first-round RT-PCR of the TCR CDR3 employed the HTBI primer set. MiXCR, run by TCRdb on the multiplex PCR reads, gives a single entry per CDR3 protein. The sample carries around 520,000 distinct CDR3 sequences, about an eighth recorded once. Specimen: blood. Receptors originate from a woman aged 18-29 years with Graves' hyperthyroidism.

The chain has TRBV9 and TRBJ1-2; TRBD1 matches 12 bases. The length of the CDR3 is 17 residues. Losses at the gene ends were 6 bases for V and 1 base for J; bases not matched to a gene: 10. The V gene's germline CDR1 is SGDLS and CDR2 YYNGEE. The chain's CDR3 is CASNKVGQGAVNYGYTF. The DNA for the CDR3 is TGTGCCAGCAACAAGGTGGGACAGGGGGCCGTTAACTATGGCTACACCTTC.

J is TRBJ2-1 and V is TRBV10-1, with no clear D. This CDR3 contains 17 residues. Trimming took 3 bases from V and 4 from J, leaving 19 bases between them. Per the germline V gene, CDR1 is WNHNN and CDR2 is SYGVQD (reference sequence). The CDR3 sequence is CASSDMAQPEGYNEQFF. In nucleotides, the CDR3 is TGCGCCAGCAGTGATATGGCGCAGCCGGAAGGTTACAATGAGCAGTTCTTC.

This clonotype occurred a few times. This chain uses TRBV18 with TRBJ2-2; D tentatively reads TRBD1 or TRBD2 (5 bases each). Trimming removed 2 bases from V and 0 bases from J, with 10 bases in between. The germline V gene encodes CDR1 KGHSH and CDR2 LQKENI. The CDR3 extends over 16 amino acids. This CDR3 is CASSPAKGPNTGELFF. The CDR3 coding sequence is TGTGCCAGCTCACCAGCCAAGGGACCGAACACCGGGGAGCTGTTTTTT.

Details on this clonotype: A read error is possible here, since a much larger clone lies one base away. The V call is TRBV27, the J call TRBJ2-2, with D possibly TRBD2 on 6 matching bases. The CDR3 consists of 13 residues. The germline CDR1 and CDR2 sequences are MNHEY and SMNVEV (reference sequence). The CDR3 reads CASGLVGGGELFF. CDR3 bases: TGTGCCAGCGGTTTGGTGGGGGGCGGGGAGCTGTTTTTT.

This clonotype has ten or more counts. The chain uses TRBV7-2 and TRBJ2-5; D possibly corresponds to TRBD2 (6 bases). The CDR3 extends over 16 amino acids. The V and J ends lost 6 bases and 4 bases respectively, with 21 bases between them. CDR1 and CDR2 (germline): SGHTA, FQGNSA. The DNA of the CDR3 is TGTGCCAGCAGTACCCATACTAGCCTCGGCGTAGAGACCCAGTACTTC. Translation: CASSTHTSLGVETQYF.

This clonotype has ten or more counts. The chain recombines TRBV6-1 with TRBJ2-7, with D perhaps matching TRBD1 (6 bases). Germline assignment: CDR1 MNHNS and CDR2 SASEGT. The CDR3 is 13 residues long. V was cut by 6 bases and J by 6 bases, with 15 bases left in between. CDR3 protein: CASSSSQGGEQYF. The CDR3 region has the DNA TGTGCCAGCAGCTCCTCCCAAGGGGGCGAGCAGTACTTC.

At least ten counts were recorded for this clonotype. The CDR3 reads CASSYSIPSGIYGELFF. Written as DNA, the CDR3 is TGTGCCAGCAGTTACTCGATTCCTAGCGGGATTTACGGGGAGCTGTTTTTT. This chain joins TRBV6-5 and TRBJ2-2; 9 bases map to TRBD2. CDR1 MNHEY and CDR2 SVGAGI come from the germline V gene. The CDR3 is 17 amino acids. J lost 7 bases, V lost 0 bases, and 9 bases had no gene match.

The sample holds a few counts of this clonotype. The chain couples TRBV29-1 to TRBJ1-4; D perhaps matches TRBD1 (5 bases). V was pared by 4 bases and J by 5 bases, with 8 bases between. CDR1 is SQVTM, CDR2 ANQGSEA, per germline. The CDR3 is 12 amino acids. CDR3 protein: CSVGQINEKLFF. The CDR3 region has the DNA TGCAGCGTTGGACAGATAAATGAAAAACTGTTTTTT.

This clonotype was seen many times. The chain is built from TRBV6-8 and TRBJ2-2; D is possibly TRBD2 (5 bases). Trimming took 8 bases from V and 0 from J, leaving 19 bases between them. Germline-derived CDR1 and CDR2 are MNHGY and SAAAGT. This CDR3 has 17 residues. CDR3 in amino acids: CASASGRRTTNTGELFF. The CDR3 DNA reads TGTGCCAGCGCATCGGGAAGACGGACCACGAACACCGGGGAGCTGTTTTTT.

In the case of this clonotype: At one end, the junction sequence differs from germline, possibly due to a read error. The chain recombines TRBV27 with TRBJ1-5, with D unclear. The CDR3 contains 13 residues. From germline, CDR1 is MNHEY and CDR2 SMNVEV (reference sequence). CDR3 bases: TGTGCCAGCAGTTTCCGGGTTGATCAGCCCCGGCATTTT. It is translated as CASSFRVDQPRHF.

The chain has TRBV4-1 and TRBJ2-7; D is ambiguous. Looked up from germline, CDR1 is MGHRA and CDR2 is YSYEKL. This CDR3 contains 13 residues. The V end was cut by 1 base, the J end by 2 bases, with 6 bases between. CDR3 sequence (DNA): TGCGCCAGCAGCCAAGGTGTCACCTACGAGCAGTACGTC. Its protein is CASSQGVTYEQYV.

This clonotype has ten or more counts. V is TRBV27 and J is TRBJ1-1, with 10 nucleotides matching TRBD1. The CDR3 is 15 amino acids. CDR1 is MNHEY, CDR2 SMNVEV, per germline (reference sequence). Germline trimming cut 3 bases from V and 5 bases from J; bases unmatched to any gene: 6. The CDR3 nucleotides read TGTGCCAGCAGTTTCAGGGGACAGGGGAAAACTGAAGCTTTCTTT. Amino acids: CASSFRGQGKTEAFF.

This chain links TRBV27 with TRBJ1-2; 10 nucleotides line up with TRBD1. This CDR3 is 17 amino acids long. J gave up 4 bases and V 5 bases, and 13 bases lay outside the gene matches. Germline V gene sequence: CDR1 MNHEY, CDR2 SMNVEV (reference sequence). The CDR3 DNA is TGTGCCAGCAGTGCATCTCCTGACAGGGGGCTTGGCTATGGCTACACCTTC. Protein sequence: CASSASPDRGLGYGYTF.

This clonotype was recorded at least ten times. The chain uses TRBV27 and TRBJ1-6; TRBD1 matches at 7 bases. The ends lost 5 bases at V and 9 bases at J; junction bases unmatched: 10. The CDR3 covers 15 residues. Germline CDR1 is MNHEY and CDR2 is SMNVEV (reference sequence). CDR3 DNA: TGTGCCAGCAGTCCAATAACAGGGGCCCGTTCACCCCTCCACTTT. Encoded protein: CASSPITGARSPLHF.

The V and J genes are TRBV12-3 or TRBV12-4 and TRBJ1-1; possibly TRBD1 for D (5 bases). With 1 base removed from V and 5 bases from J, the gap between germline ends came to 11 bases. CDR3 length equals 14 residues. CDR3: CASSLGYQGTEAFF. CDR3 bases: TGTGCCAGCAGTTTAGGCTACCAGGGAACTGAAGCTTTCTTT.

This clonotype occurred many times. The rearrangement links TRBV27 to TRBJ2-3; 13 bases map to TRBD2. Germline V gene lookup returns CDR1 MNHEY and CDR2 SMNVEV (reference sequence). Trimming cost V 5 bases and J 5 bases; bases outside gene matches: 7. The CDR3 sequence is 16 residues long. This CDR3 reads CASSLTSGRPLDTQYF. The CDR3 nucleotides read TGTGCCAGCAGTCTGACTAGCGGGAGGCCCTTAGATACGCAGTATTTT.